These T cell receptor beta chains were read from a single sample in a study of blood T cell repertoires in COVID-19. Only in-frame clones appear in the TCRdb table, and some are missing; sequencing was by immunoSEQ multiplex PCR. This repertoire shows roughly 150,000 clones, around four fifths found once; its top ten account for around 8.4%. The specimen sequenced was peripheral blood. These receptors were collected from a woman aged 80 or over with COVID-19, enrolled during active disease. Each CDR3 is given with its conserved first and last residue. The order of the fields is J gene, clone size, CDR3 length, D gene, V gene, CDR3 protein, CDR3 DNA. D genes are given only for firm matches. Part of the rows lack a size; the others show once, few, many or a class for expanded clones.

>TRBJ1-2|-|14|-|TRBV27
CASSLGAGVYGYTF
TGTGCCAGCAGTTTAGGGGCAGGGGTCTATGGCTACACCTTC
>TRBJ2-7|-|14|TRBD1|TRBV5-1
CASSLGTGGDEQYF
TGCGCCAGCAGCTTAGGGACAGGGGGCGACGAGCAGTACTTC
>TRBJ1-1|-|15|-|TRBV5-1
CASSLAGQSFTEAFF
TGCGCCAGCAGCTTGGCAGGACAGTCCTTCACTGAAGCTTTCTTT
>TRBJ1-5|-|11|-|TRBV5-6
CASSPVQPQHF
TGTGCCAGCAGCCCGGTTCAGCCCCAGCATTTT
>TRBJ1-1|few|14|-|TRBV6-6
CASIWWGVNTEAFF
TGTGCCAGCATCTGGTGGGGGGTGAACACTGAAGCTTTCTTT
>TRBJ1-2|-|15|TRBD1|TRBV19
CASNPGQVYNYGYTF
TGTGCCAGTAACCCGGGACAGGTTTATAACTATGGCTACACCTTC
>TRBJ1-1|-|16|-|TRBV4-1
CASSQVAGGMNTEAFF
TGCGCCAGCAGCCAAGTCGCGGGGGGGATGAACACTGAAGCTTTCTTT
>TRBJ1-2|-|13|-|TRBV9
CASSGGVLEGYTF
TGTGCCAGCAGCGGCGGGGTATTGGAAGGCTACACCTTC
>TRBJ2-7|-|14|TRBD2|TRBV2
CASSQTSGGHEQYF
TGTGCCAGCAGCCAAACTAGCGGGGGCCACGAGCAGTACTTC
>TRBJ2-3|-|15|-|TRBV11-3
CASSLSPGGTDTQYF
TGTGCCAGCAGCTTATCCCCCGGGGGAACAGATACGCAGTATTTT
>TRBJ1-2|-|12|-|TRBV10-3
CAISGPVYGYTF
TGTGCCATCAGTGGGCCAGTCTATGGCTACACCTTC
>TRBJ1-5|-|16|-|TRBV3-1/TRBV3-2
CASSQDRLYGNQPQHF
TGTGCCAGCAGCCAAGATAGACTCTATGGCAATCAGCCCCAGCATTTT
>TRBJ1-1|-|15|-|TRBV7-8
CASSPQTAIVTEAFF
TGTGCCAGCAGCCCCCAGACAGCGATCGTCACTGAAGCTTTCTTT
>TRBJ2-2|few|16|TRBD2|TRBV5-1
CASSQGLAGATRELFF
TGCGCCAGCAGCCAAGGACTAGCGGGAGCCACCAGGGAGCTGTTTTTT
>TRBJ1-4|-|13|-|TRBV6-2/TRBV6-3
CASSYTWPEKLFF
TGTGCCAGCAGTTACACGTGGCCTGAAAAACTGTTTTTT
>TRBJ2-3|-|15|TRBD1|TRBV5-4
CASSETGGEADTQYF
TGTGCCAGCAGCGAGACAGGGGGCGAGGCAGATACGCAGTATTTT
>TRBJ2-1|-|11|-|TRBV5-4
CASSWHNEQFF
TGTGCCAGCAGCTGGCACAATGAGCAGTTCTTC
>TRBJ1-2|once|13|TRBD1|TRBV7-2
CASSQGGHYGYTF
TGTGCCAGCAGCCAGGGGGGTCACTATGGCTACACCTTC
>TRBJ1-2|few|15|-|TRBV5-1
CASSNQGHRNYGYTF
TGCGCCAGCAGCAACCAGGGGCATAGAAACTATGGCTACACCTTC
>TRBJ1-1|-|16|TRBD1|TRBV2
CASRQDRGSGNTEAFF
TGTGCCAGCAGGCAGGACAGGGGATCGGGTAACACTGAAGCTTTCTTT
>TRBJ2-3|-|11|-|TRBV27
CASTRADTQYF
TGTGCCAGCACCCGAGCAGATACGCAGTATTTT
>TRBJ2-6|-|14|-|TRBV5-8
CASSLFPGANVLTF
TGTGCCAGCAGCCTATTTCCTGGGGCCAACGTCCTGACTTTC
>TRBJ2-3|-|16|TRBD2|TRBV29-1
CSVDKREGWNTDTQYF
TGCAGCGTTGATAAACGGGAGGGCTGGAACACAGATACGCAGTATTTT
>TRBJ2-2|-|15|TRBD2|TRBV5-1
CASSLLAGASGELFF
TGCGCCAGCAGCTTGCTGGCGGGAGCGTCCGGGGAGCTGTTTTTT
>TRBJ2-2|-|16|TRBD2|TRBV9
CASSVGAGGNTGELFF
TGTGCCAGCAGCGTAGGGGCGGGAGGAAACACCGGGGAGCTGTTTTTT
>TRBJ1-1|-|13|TRBD1|TRBV12-3/TRBV12-4
CASSGQANTEAFF
TGTGCCAGCAGCGGACAGGCGAACACTGAAGCTTTCTTT
>TRBJ2-7|-|12|-|TRBV6-2/TRBV6-3
CASSQSSYEQYF
TGTGCCAGCAGCCAGAGCTCCTACGAGCAGTACTTC
>TRBJ1-2|-|14|-|TRBV6-1
CASSESGDVDGYTF
TGTGCCAGCAGTGAATCGGGGGATGTTGATGGCTACACCTTC
>TRBJ2-5|-|13|-|TRBV19
CASSQAYQETQYF
TGTGCCAGTAGTCAAGCGTACCAAGAGACCCAGTACTTC
>TRBJ2-7|-|14|TRBD1|TRBV5-4
CASSRGQVSYEQYF
TGTGCCAGCAGCCGGGGACAGGTATCCTACGAGCAGTACTTC
>TRBJ2-5|few|13|-|TRBV19
CASSRAESETQYF
TGTGCCAGTAGCAGGGCTGAGTCGGAGACCCAGTACTTC
>TRBJ2-5|-|14|TRBD1|TRBV5-1
CASYPGQGAETQYF
TGCGCCAGCTACCCGGGACAGGGAGCAGAGACCCAGTACTTC
>TRBJ1-1|once|15|-|TRBV15
CATSRDWGGNTEAFF
TGTGCCACCAGCAGAGATTGGGGGGGGAACACTGAAGCTTTCTTT
>TRBJ2-2|-|15|-|TRBV4-1
CASSQGHSITGELFF
TGCGCCAGCAGCCAGGGACACAGCATTACCGGGGAGCTGTTTTTT